This paragraph reports one TCR beta chain. These data originate in a study of cytomegalovirus exposure and HLA in healthy donors. Germline V lookup: CDR1 MGHDK, CDR2 SYGVNS. There are 14 residues in the CDR3. The V gene end was trimmed by 4 bases and the J gene end by 6 bases; junction bases not matched to a gene: 3. Primers for the PCR totalled 60 Vbeta and 13 Jbeta. This table comes from immunoSEQ multiplex PCR, and its TCRdb copy is limited to in-frame clones, with some not included. Of about 140,000 clones detected, roughly 79% appear once; the ten largest clones hold approximately 1.9%. The rearrangement links TRBV25-1 to TRBJ1-4, with 9 positions matching TRBD1. The clonotype was recovered from a woman aged 40 to 50 in good health and CMV-seronegative. The sequenced sample was PBMCs. The CDR3 loop is CASSAGTGYEKLFF. In DNA, the CDR3 is TGTGCCAGCAGTGCCGGGACAGGGTATGAAAAACTGTTTTTT.